This T cell receptor (beta chain) was retrieved from a study of radiotherapy plus CTLA-4 blockade in lung cancer. Regarding the study as a whole: Expansion in blood of tumor-derived TCR clones was seen after radiotherapy plus ipilimumab.

In this sample, this clone turned up a few times. Its antigen is currently unknown. TCRdb keeps only in-frame clones here, not all; method: immunoSEQ multiplex PCR. This table holds approximately 45,000 clones, 50% to 70% found once. CDR3 length equals 16 residues. With V trimmed by 5 bases and J by 4 bases, 7 bases remained unmatched. The germline V gene has CDR1 LNHNV and CDR2 YYDKDF (reference sequence). The chain uses TRBV15 and TRBJ2-3, with 12 bases matching TRBD2. The sample in question was peripheral blood, obtained from a patient treated with radiotherapy plus ipilimumab. The sequence was obtained from a human donor with non-small cell lung cancer who had a partial response to radiotherapy plus ipilimumab. The CDR3 sequence is CATSSRLAGGADTQYF. The CDR3 nucleotides are TGTGCCACCAGCTCAAGGCTAGCGGGAGGGGCAGATACGCAGTATTTT.